The 23 T cell receptor beta chains in this list originate from one sample, sequenced in a study of T cells in localized non-small cell lung cancer. TCRdb keeps only in-frame clones here, not all; method: immunoSEQ multiplex PCR. This table holds about 6,700 clones, 43% found once. Source: lung tumor tissue, taken before any cancer treatment. These receptors were taken from a man between 40 and 75 years old with stage III lung adenocarcinoma.

The V gene is TRBV18, the J gene TRBJ2-5; D gene ambiguous. V lost 2 bases, J lost 0 bases, and 4 bases lay in between. Germline V gene lookup returns CDR1 KGHSH and CDR2 LQKENI. The CDR3 consists of 13 residues. CDR3 in amino acids: CASSPGYQETQYF. Written as DNA, the CDR3 is TGTGCCAGCTCACCAGGTTACCAAGAGACCCAGTACTTC.

V usage is TRBV6-8 and J usage is TRBJ1-2; 12 bases match TRBD1. Germline V gene sequence: CDR1 MNHGY, CDR2 SAAAGT. The CDR3 covers 15 residues. V was clipped by 2 bases and J by 7 bases; unmatched bases: 5. CDR3 in amino acids: CASSYLGTGGFGYTF. The CDR3 nucleotides read TGTGCCAGCAGTTACCTGGGGACAGGGGGCTTTGGCTACACCTTC.

The chain joins TRBV5-1 to TRBJ2-1; no clear D gene. This CDR3 has 15 residues. Germline lookup yields CDR1 SGHRS and CDR2 YFSETQ. V gave up 3 bases and J gave up 0 bases, with 10 bases separating them. The CDR3 loop is CASSSSPSSYNEQFF. The CDR3 DNA reads as TGCGCCAGCAGCTCCTCGCCGAGCTCCTACAATGAGCAGTTCTTC.

J is TRBJ2-5 and V is TRBV1; the DNA was not compared with TRBD2, the D call given in the table. TRBV1 is described as a pseudogene. The CDR3 has 18 residues. The CDR3 DNA reads TGCGCCAGCAGCCAAGATCGAGCGGGGAATTTGTACCAAGAGACCCAGTACTTC. Its protein product is CASSQDRAGNLYQETQYF.

J is TRBJ1-2 and V is TRBV19; the match to TRBD1 covers 9 bases. The CDR3 is 14 residues long. The germline CDR1 and CDR2 sequences are LNHDA and SQIVND (reference sequence). With V trimmed by 5 bases and J by 4 bases, 5 bases remained unmatched. CDR3 sequence (DNA): TGTGCCAGTAGTGGGGACAGGGAGGGCTATGGCTACACCTTC. Protein product: CASSGDREGYGYTF.

This clone occurred a few times. This chain connects TRBV11-3 to TRBJ2-7; 11 nucleotides agree with TRBD2. CDR3 size: 14 residues. The germline V gene encodes CDR1 SGHNT and CDR2 YENEEA. Trimming took 5 bases from V and 5 from J; bases not matched to a gene: 5. CDR3 residues: CASSAPSGRNEQYF. The DNA for the CDR3 is TGTGCCAGCAGCGCACCTAGCGGGAGGAACGAGCAGTACTTC.

This clone was recorded many times. This rearrangement joins TRBV11-3 to TRBJ1-1; 9 nucleotides align to TRBD1. CDR3 length: 14 residues. In germline, CDR1 is SGHNT, CDR2 YENEEA. Trimming removed 5 bases from V and 4 bases from J; junction bases left unmatched: 5. The CDR3 loop is CASSIGTGRTEAFF. The CDR3 nucleotides are TGTGCCAGCAGCATAGGGACAGGGCGCACTGAAGCTTTCTTT.

This clone is medium-sized in the sample. Its ends do not fully match the called genes, so a read error is possible. This sequence joins TRBV6-8 and TRBJ2-7, with 8 positions matching TRBD2. In germline, CDR1 is MNHGY, CDR2 SAAAGT. The CDR3 length is 16 residues. The CDR3 spells CAISVLGGTRGGEQYF. The CDR3 DNA follows: TGTGCCATCAGTGTATTAGGTGGGACTAGAGGCGGCGAGCAGTACTTC.

By sample share, this clone is medium-sized. CDR3 sequence: CASRSRDRVYTEAFF. CDR3 DNA sequence: TGTGCCAGCAGAAGCCGGGACAGGGTGTACACTGAAGCTTTCTTT. The V and J genes are TRBV6-8 and TRBJ1-1; 9 bases map to TRBD1. After removal of 6 bases from V and 3 bases from J, the junction contained 8 bases not matched to a gene. Germline V gene sequence: CDR1 MNHGY, CDR2 SAAAGT. CDR3 length: 15 amino acids.

The chain employs TRBV6-8 and TRBJ2-2; tentatively, D is TRBD1 or TRBD2 (5 bases each). The CDR3 runs to 14 residues. The germline V gene has CDR1 MNHGY and CDR2 SAAAGT. The V end was cut by 6 bases, the J end by 5 bases, with 13 bases between. CDR3 sequence reads: CASRRVEGTGELFF. CDR3 DNA: TGTGCCAGCAGAAGGGTTGAGGGGACCGGGGAGCTGTTTTTT.

This chain joins TRBV19 and TRBJ1-5; no clear D gene. Trimming took off 3 bases at V and 3 bases at J, with 12 bases between the two ends. The V gene's germline CDR1 is LNHDA and CDR2 SQIVND (reference sequence). The CDR3 consists of 15 residues. The CDR3 protein is CASSIPGLYNQPQHF. CDR3 nucleotides: TGTGCCAGTAGTATCCCAGGCCTTTACAATCAGCCCCAGCATTTT.

The chain couples TRBV19 to TRBJ2-1; no firm D call. With 5 bases removed from V and 0 bases from J, the gap between germline ends came to 14 bases. CDR3 length equals 16 residues. The germline CDR1 and CDR2 sequences are LNHDA and SQIVND (reference sequence). CDR3 nucleotides: TGTGCCAGTAGTCCCCTCGGGTTCAGCTCCTACAATGAGCAGTTCTTC. It codes for CASSPLGFSSYNEQFF.

The V and J genes are TRBV9 and TRBJ2-3; no reliable D call. Trimming shortened V by 4 bases and J by 4 bases, and 16 bases separated the two germline ends. Germline lookup yields CDR1 SGDLS and CDR2 YYNGEE. The CDR3 length is 15 residues. The DNA for the CDR3 is TGTGCCAGCAGCTCGTACTCGGGCCCGCCAGATACGCAGTATTTT. Amino acids: CASSSYSGPPDTQYF.

This clone appeared a few times. The chain couples TRBV18 to TRBJ2-1, with TRBD1 as a possible D gene (5 bases). Germline values: CDR1 KGHSH, CDR2 LQKENI. The CDR3 spans 13 residues. Trimming took 3 bases from V and 4 from J, leaving 7 bases between them. CDR3 DNA: TGTGCCAGCTCACCCCAGGGTTACAATGAGCAGTTCTTC. Its translation: CASSPQGYNEQFF.

This clone appeared a few times. The rearrangement uses TRBV11-1 and TRBJ1-1; perhaps TRBD1 as D (5 bases). CDR1 is SGHAT, CDR2 FQDESV, per germline (reference sequence). This CDR3 has 15 residues. Between the trimmed V and J ends, which lost 0 bases and 6 bases, there was a span of 14 bases. This CDR3 is CASSLASSGDAEAFF. CDR3 sequence (DNA): TGTGCCAGCAGCTTAGCATCCAGCGGGGACGCTGAAGCTTTCTTT.

Judged by abundance, this clone is medium-sized. The V and J genes are TRBV11-3 and TRBJ2-1; D remains unclear. V shed 7 bases and J shed 0 bases, with 13 bases lying between them. The CDR3 covers 15 residues. The V gene's germline CDR1 is SGHNT and CDR2 YENEEA. The CDR3 spells CASNPNRYSYNEQFF. The CDR3 DNA sequence: TGTGCCAGCAACCCGAACCGCTACTCCTACAATGAGCAGTTCTTC.

CDR3 region: CASSPPMGDTQYF. CDR3 sequence (DNA): TGTGCCAGCTCACCACCGATGGGAGATACGCAGTATTTT. The chain couples TRBV18 to TRBJ2-3; D is undetermined. The V gene lost 0 bases and the J gene lost 5 bases, with 6 bases spanning the gap. In germline, CDR1 is KGHSH, CDR2 LQKENI. This CDR3 is 13 amino acids long.

This clone came up a few times. A junction boundary mismatches the germline segment, possibly from a read error. The chain joins TRBV15 to TRBJ2-7, with TRBD2 matching 9 bases. Germline CDR1 is LNHNV and CDR2 is YYDKDF (reference sequence). The CDR3 has 16 residues. The CDR3 DNA sequence: TGTGCTACCAGCAGAGATCCTAGCGGGGTGGCCTACGAGCAGTACTTC. It codes for CATSRDPSGVAYEQYF. Looking up the rest from reference TRBV15 and TRBJ2-7 gives the full variable domain: DAMVIQNPRYQVTQFGKPVTLSCSQTLNHNVMYWYQQKSSQAPKLLFHYYDKDFNNEADTPDNFQSRRPNTSFCFLDIRSPGLGDTAMYLCATSRDPSGVAYEQYFGPGTRLTVT.

This clone was seen only a few times. V is TRBV11-3 and J is TRBJ1-2; 9 positions match TRBD1. Germline lookup yields CDR1 SGHNT and CDR2 YENEEA. The CDR3 spans 16 residues. The V segment lost 5 bases and the J segment 4 bases; nucleotides outside the gene matches: 11. The CDR3 here is CASSAPRQGGSYGYTF. CDR3 nucleotides: TGTGCCAGCAGCGCTCCTCGACAGGGGGGAAGCTATGGCTACACCTTC.

A few counts support this clone. V gene TRBV11-3 combines with J gene TRBJ2-1, with 8 bases fitting TRBD1. The CDR3 runs to 15 residues. J lost 7 bases, V lost 3 bases, and 8 bases had no gene match. The germline V gene has CDR1 SGHNT and CDR2 YENEEA. CDR3 DNA sequence: TGTGCCAGCAGCTTTGGACAGGGTCGGAGGAATGAGCAGTTCTTC. It encodes CASSFGQGRRNEQFF.

This clone was observed a few times. The V call is TRBV14, the J call TRBJ2-1; D is possibly TRBD1 (5 bases). In germline, CDR1 is SGHDN, CDR2 FVKESK. V was trimmed by 4 bases and J by 2 bases, leaving 15 bases between them. The CDR3 has 16 amino acids. The CDR3: CASSRLPRGAYNEQFF. The CDR3 DNA is TGTGCCAGCAGCCGATTGCCAAGGGGCGCCTACAATGAGCAGTTCTTC. Complete variable domain (other parts from reference TRBV14 and TRBJ2-1): EAGVTQFPSHSVIEKGQTVTLRCDPISGHDNLYWYRRVMGKEIKFLLHFVKESKQDESGMPNNRFLAERTGGTYSTLKVQPAELEDSGVYFCASSRLPRGAYNEQFFGPGTRLTVL.

The rearrangement joins TRBV23-1 to TRBJ2-7; D ambiguous. TRBV23-1 is filed as an ORF, its function uncertain. The CDR3 loop spans 13 amino acids. V was clipped by 6 bases and J by 0 bases, with 9 bases between them. CDR3 in amino acids: CASSQRISYEQYF. CDR3 sequence (DNA): TGCGCCAGCAGCCAAAGGATCTCCTACGAGCAGTACTTC.

This clone has more than one count but fewer than ten. The chain uses TRBV11-3 and TRBJ1-2; 7 bases fit TRBD1. The CDR3 has 15 residues. CDR1 and CDR2 (germline): SGHNT, YENEEA. Unmatched junction bases numbered 12, after V lost 5 bases and J lost 6 bases. CDR3 loop: CASSITGEGVDGYTF. The CDR3 DNA reads as TGTGCCAGCAGCATTACAGGGGAGGGGGTCGATGGCTACACCTTC.